These 27 T cell receptor beta chains originate from one sample sequenced in a study of identical twins. TCRdb used MiXCR to reprocess the 5' RACE reads, holding one entry per CDR3 protein. Here the sample spans 450,000 or so distinct CDR3 sequences, approximately 14% being singletons. These data are also associated with another study on yellow fever vaccine responses in identical twins.

The specimen was CD4+ T cells sorted from blood. These receptors came from a woman younger than 35 in good health.

This clonotype was counted many times. V is TRBV7-2 and J is TRBJ2-7; no definite D call. Trimming stripped 1 base from V and 6 bases from J, with 7 bases between. Germline V lookup: CDR1 SGHTA, CDR2 FQGNSA. The CDR3 totals 12 residues. The CDR3 DNA reads TGTGCCAGCAGCTTAGGCGGTGGCGAGCAGTACTTC. Translating it yields CASSLGGGEQYF.

This clonotype was seen more than once but under ten times. The chain links TRBV12-3 or TRBV12-4 to TRBJ2-1, with D unclear. V was pared by 6 bases and J by 2 bases, with 14 bases between. This CDR3 spans 15 amino acids. CDR3 bases: TGTGCCAGCAGACCCATGGGGATTCCCTACAATGAGCAGTTCTTC. It specifies CASRPMGIPYNEQFF.

This CDR3 is CSARVASRLDTQYF. CDR3 nucleotide sequence: TGCAGTGCTAGGGTTGCTAGCCGCCTGGATACGCAGTATTTT. The chain is built from TRBV20-1 and TRBJ2-3; TRBD2 is a possible D gene (5 bases). Trimming removed 3 bases at V and 6 bases at J, with 16 bases between. CDR1 is DFQATT, CDR2 SNEGSKA, per germline (reference sequence). This CDR3 comprises 14 residues.

The chain recombines TRBV12-3 or TRBV12-4 with TRBJ1-3, with a tentative D call TRBD1 (6 bases). This CDR3 spans 14 amino acids. V was pared by 2 bases and J by 4 bases, with 9 bases between. The CDR3 loop is CASSLTGFGNTIYF. The DNA for the CDR3 is TGTGCCAGCAGTTTAACAGGGTTCGGAAACACCATATATTTT.

This clonotype was recorded a few times. The chain is built from TRBV2 and TRBJ2-7; 14 bases align to TRBD2. Trimming took 6 bases from V and 5 from J; bases not matched to a gene: 3. The germline V gene has CDR1 SNHLY and CDR2 FYNNEI. This CDR3 has 14 residues. This chain's CDR3 is CASSGTSGSHEQYF. CDR3 bases: TGTGCCAGCAGCGGGACTAGCGGGAGTCACGAGCAGTACTTC. Complete variable domain (other parts from reference TRBV2 and TRBJ2-7): EPEVTQTPSHQVTQMGQEVILRCVPISNHLYFYWYRQILGQKVEFLVSFYNNEISEKSEIFDDQFSVERPDGSNFTLKIRSTKLEDSAMYFCASSGTSGSHEQYFGPGTRLTVT.

This chain uses TRBV15 with TRBJ2-3; D unclear. V lost 0 bases, J lost 6 bases, and 13 bases lay in between. This CDR3 is built from 15 residues. Looked up from germline, CDR1 is LNHNV and CDR2 is YYDKDF (reference sequence). The CDR3 sequence is CATSRDRDGRDTQYF. As DNA, the CDR3 is TGTGCCACCAGCAGAGATAGGGATGGAAGGGATACGCAGTATTTT.

Only a few counts were recorded for this clonotype. This chain joins TRBV7-8 and TRBJ2-2; D could derive from TRBD1 or TRBD2 (5 bases each). The CDR3 is 14 residues long. CDR1 SGHVS and CDR2 FQNEAQ come from the germline V gene. The V end was cut by 5 bases, the J end by 6 bases, with 13 bases between. CDR3 in amino acids: CASSRDRLPGELFF. The CDR3 bases are TGTGCCAGCAGCCGGGACCGCCTTCCCGGGGAGCTGTTTTTT.

This clonotype was counted a few times. The chain employs TRBV6-1 and TRBJ2-3; TRBD2 might be the D (6 bases). The germline gives CDR1 MNHNS, CDR2 SASEGT. The CDR3 spans 15 residues. V gave up 7 bases and J gave up 5 bases, with 19 bases separating them. CDR3 loop: CASNRGTSSGDTQYF. CDR3 sequence (DNA): TGTGCCAGCAATCGGGGGACTTCCTCGGGAGATACGCAGTATTTT.

The chain carries TRBV20-1 and TRBJ2-1; tentatively, D is TRBD2 (6 bases). CDR1 and CDR2 (germline): DFQATT, SNEGSKA (reference sequence). V was cut by 1 base and J by 7 bases, with 11 bases left in between. This CDR3 contains 13 residues. CDR3 protein: CSARGEAPNEQFF. The CDR3 bases are TGCAGTGCTAGAGGGGAGGCCCCGAATGAGCAGTTCTTC.

The chain employs TRBV4-2 and TRBJ1-2, with unresolved D. The germline CDR1 and CDR2 sequences are LGHNA and YNFKEQ. This CDR3 is built from 18 residues. Trimming shortened V by 2 bases and J by 0 bases, and 19 bases separated the two germline ends. The CDR3 DNA is TGTGCCAGCAGCCAACGGGTTTCCGGGTACAGTGCTAACTATGGCTACACCTTC. This codes for CASSQRVSGYSANYGYTF.

The CDR3 spells CAIRAGPDGPNEQYF. The CDR3 nucleotides read TGTGCCATCAGGGCCGGCCCCGACGGCCCTAACGAGCAGTACTTC. The rearrangement uses TRBV10-3 and TRBJ2-7; D unclear. The V end lost 6 bases, the J end lost 5 bases, and 20 bases lay between the germline ends. Germline CDR1 and CDR2: ENHRY and SYGVKD. The CDR3 has 15 residues.

The gene calls are TRBV6-1 and TRBJ2-1; TRBD2 aligns across 8 bases. V shed 6 bases, J shed 7 bases, and the junction held 5 bases outside the gene matches. This CDR3 has 13 residues. CDR1 MNHNS and CDR2 SASEGT come from the germline V gene. CDR3 amino acids: CASRPGGRNEQFF. The CDR3 coding sequence is TGTGCCAGCAGGCCTGGCGGGAGGAATGAGCAGTTCTTC.

There are a few counts of this clonotype. This chain links TRBV20-1 with TRBJ2-3; D gene ambiguous. The CDR3 covers 13 residues. Germline V gene lookup returns CDR1 DFQATT and CDR2 SNEGSKA (reference sequence). With 5 bases removed from V and 0 bases from J, the gap between germline ends came to 9 bases. The CDR3 loop reads CSAPIFSTDTQYF. As DNA, the CDR3 is TGCAGTGCTCCAATCTTTAGCACAGATACGCAGTATTTT.

This clonotype came up once. The chain links TRBV19 to TRBJ1-5; 7 bases match TRBD1. The CDR3 runs to 13 residues. With 7 bases clipped from V and 10 bases from J, the junction kept 10 bases outside the gene matches. Germline-derived CDR1 and CDR2 are LNHDA and SQIVND (reference sequence). CDR3 region: CASTRGTALPQHF. The CDR3 DNA reads as TGTGCCAGTACCCGAGGGACAGCTCTACCCCAGCATTTT.

This chain joins TRBV28 and TRBJ2-7; 9 bases match TRBD1. V shed 9 bases and J 4 bases; nucleotides not matched to a gene: 4. Germline-derived CDR1 and CDR2 are MDHEN and SYDVKM. This CDR3 is 12 amino acids long. CDR3 loop: CASWDREYEQYF. In DNA form, the CDR3 reads TGTGCCAGTTGGGACAGGGAATACGAGCAGTACTTC.

This clonotype showed up just a few times. The rearrangement links TRBV20-1 to TRBJ2-5, with TRBD2 identical over 7 bases. This CDR3 is 16 amino acids long. CDR1 is DFQATT, CDR2 SNEGSKA, per germline (reference sequence). The ends lost 0 bases at V and 4 bases at J; junction bases unmatched: 11. DNA for the CDR3: TGCAGTGCTAGAGATGACGGTCGGGGGGATGGAGAGACCCAGTACTTC. It translates to CSARDDGRGDGETQYF.

This clonotype was detected a few times. This chain uses TRBV10-3 with TRBJ1-1, with D unresolved. The V end was cut by 8 bases, the J end by 0 bases, with 7 bases between. CDR3 length: 12 amino acids. Looked up from germline, CDR1 is ENHRY and CDR2 is SYGVKD. CDR3 sequence (DNA): TGTGCCATCCGGACGGTGAACACTGAAGCTTTCTTT. It codes for CAIRTVNTEAFF.

The rearrangement links TRBV10-3 to TRBJ1-5; the D is unclear. V lost 0 bases and J lost 4, with 10 bases in between. The germline V gene has CDR1 ENHRY and CDR2 SYGVKD. The CDR3 extends over 15 amino acids. The CDR3 region is CAISESMRGNQPQHF. The CDR3 DNA is TGTGCCATCAGTGAGTCGATGCGTGGGAATCAGCCCCAGCATTTT.

J is TRBJ2-5 and V is TRBV18; TRBD1 is a possible D gene (5 bases). The CDR3 runs 13 residues. Germline CDR1 reads KGHSH; CDR2 reads LQKENI. V shed 5 bases and J shed 4 bases, with 11 bases lying between them. The CDR3 DNA follows: TGTGCCAGCTCAGTGGGGCCGGGAGAGACCCAGTACTTC. Protein product: CASSVGPGETQYF.

The genes are TRBV18 and TRBJ2-3, with TRBD1 identical over 7 bases. This CDR3 region has 15 residues. Germline V CDR1 and CDR2: KGHSH, LQKENI. V gave up 4 bases and J gave up 0 bases; unmatched junction bases: 4. This chain's CDR3 is CASSQSDRSTDTQYF. Here the CDR3 DNA reads TGTGCCAGCTCACAATCGGACAGGAGCACAGATACGCAGTATTTT.

This clonotype has just a few counts. This rearrangement joins TRBV3-1 to TRBJ2-7; 7 nucleotides line up with TRBD2. Germline V gene data show CDR1 as LGHDT and CDR2 as YNNKEL (reference sequence). The junction had 5 bases not matched to a gene; V was cut back by 0 bases and J by 3 bases. This CDR3 comprises 15 residues. This CDR3 is CASSQEIGGNYEQYF. In DNA, the CDR3 is TGTGCCAGCAGCCAAGAGATCGGGGGGAACTACGAGCAGTACTTC.

In its sample, this clonotype was seen many times. The chain has TRBV9 and TRBJ1-1; 8 bases agree with TRBD1. Per germline, CDR1 SGDLS and CDR2 YYNGEE. The CDR3 sequence is 16 residues long. Trimming cost V 0 bases and J 6 bases; bases outside gene matches: 10. The CDR3, as DNA: TGTGCCAGCAGCGTAGGGTCCCCAGGGGGCACAGCTGAAGCTTTCTTT. Translating gives CASSVGSPGGTAEAFF.

This clonotype was detected only a few times. The chain couples TRBV2 to TRBJ2-7; the D gene is possibly TRBD1 (5 bases). Germline V lookup: CDR1 SNHLY, CDR2 FYNNEI. The CDR3 is 13 amino acids. V lost 4 bases and J lost 6, with 13 bases in between. CDR3 nucleotide sequence: TGTGCCAGCAGTGTGGAACAGGTGGCCGAGCAGTACTTC. It yields the protein CASSVEQVAEQYF. The full variable domain, with the rest looked up from reference TRBV2 and TRBJ2-7, is EPEVTQTPSHQVTQMGQEVILRCVPISNHLYFYWYRQILGQKVEFLVSFYNNEISEKSEIFDDQFSVERPDGSNFTLKIRSTKLEDSAMYFCASSVEQVAEQYFGPGTRLTVT.

The chain carries TRBV5-1 and TRBJ2-2, with no clear D. V was cut by 0 bases and J by 6 bases, with 15 bases left in between. Germline CDR1 reads SGHRS; CDR2 reads YFSETQ. The CDR3 spans 16 residues. CDR3 DNA: TGCGCCAGCAGCTTGGGGGCTAGTCTGTTACCCGGGGAGCTGTTTTTT. It specifies CASSLGASLLPGELFF.

The chain's CDR3 is CASSWGDRANTGELFF. CDR3 bases: TGCGCCAGCAGCTGGGGGGACAGAGCGAACACCGGGGAGCTGTTTTTT. The chain employs TRBV5-1 and TRBJ2-2, with TRBD1 as a possible D gene (7 bases). The germline V gene encodes CDR1 SGHRS and CDR2 YFSETQ. This CDR3 has 16 amino acids. Between the trimmed V and J ends, which lost 3 bases and 0 bases, there was a span of 12 bases.

This chain connects TRBV20-1 to TRBJ2-5; D ambiguous. The CDR3 runs 11 residues. The germline V gene has CDR1 DFQATT and CDR2 SNEGSKA (reference sequence). V was pared by 0 bases and J by 5 bases, with 4 bases between. The CDR3 region has the DNA TGCAGTGCTAGAGATCCGGAGACCCAGTACTTC. This encodes CSARDPETQYF.

The V gene is TRBV5-6, the J gene TRBJ1-1; a weak D match, TRBD1 (6 bases). The CDR3 has 17 residues. The V end was cut by 0 bases, the J end by 0 bases, with 15 bases between. CDR1 is SGHDT, CDR2 YYEEEE, per germline. The CDR3, as DNA: TGTGCCAGCAGCTTGGTGCCAGGGGAGATACTGAACACTGAAGCTTTCTTT. It specifies CASSLVPGEILNTEAFF.